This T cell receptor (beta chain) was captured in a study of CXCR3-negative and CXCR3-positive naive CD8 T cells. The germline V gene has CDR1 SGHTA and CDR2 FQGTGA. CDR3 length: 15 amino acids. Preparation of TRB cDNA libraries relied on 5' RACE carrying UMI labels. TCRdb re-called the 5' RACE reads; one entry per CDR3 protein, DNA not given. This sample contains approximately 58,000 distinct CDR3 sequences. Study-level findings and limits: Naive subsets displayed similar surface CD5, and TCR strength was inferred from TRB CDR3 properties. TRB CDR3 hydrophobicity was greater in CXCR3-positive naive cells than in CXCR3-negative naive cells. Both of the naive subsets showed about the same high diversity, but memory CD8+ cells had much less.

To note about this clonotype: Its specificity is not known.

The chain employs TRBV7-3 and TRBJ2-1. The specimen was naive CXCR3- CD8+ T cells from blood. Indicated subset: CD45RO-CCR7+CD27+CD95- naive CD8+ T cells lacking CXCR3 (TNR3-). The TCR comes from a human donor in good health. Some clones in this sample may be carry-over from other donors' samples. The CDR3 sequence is CASSSDGSSYNEQFF. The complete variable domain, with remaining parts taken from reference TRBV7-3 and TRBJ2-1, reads GAGVSQTPSNKVTEKGKYVELRCDPISGHTALYWYRQSLGQGPEFLIYFQGTGAADDSGLPNDRFFAVRPEGSVSTLKIQRTERGDSAVYLCASSSDGSSYNEQFFGPGTRLTVL.